The T cell receptor beta chain under discussion was sequenced for a study of OX40 agonist ivuxolimab in advanced cancers. For this clone: Its antigen is currently unknown.

Whole-study findings and limits: Nonresponders, in some cases, also had low normalized T-cell clonal expansion. Within 6 weeks, CD4+ and CD8+ blood T cells expanded clonally at 0.1 to 3.0 mg/kg. Partial responders at 0.1-3.0 mg/kg had among the lowest clonal expansion. More expanded clones were seen, on average, in CD8+ T cells than in CD4+.

Germline V gene data show CDR1 as LGHNA and CDR2 as YSLEER. The CDR3 totals 15 residues. Trimming stripped 0 bases from V and 7 bases from J, with 13 bases between. Using immunoSEQ multiplex PCR, the repertoire was profiled, and TCRdb retains in-frame clones only, with some absent. The sample has about 83,000 clones, less than 95% seen once; the top ten hold more than 7%. This clonotype was obtained from an adult with an advanced solid tumor such as melanoma, head and neck, liver or kidney cancer. The sample here was CD4+ or CD8+ T cells sorted from blood, taken in a trial of the OX40 agonist ivuxolimab. V gene TRBV4-3 combines with J gene TRBJ1-5, with unresolved D. The CDR3 reads CASSQDWQVGQPQHF. CDR3 DNA sequence: TGCGCCAGCAGCCAAGATTGGCAGGTCGGCCAGCCCCAGCATTTT.